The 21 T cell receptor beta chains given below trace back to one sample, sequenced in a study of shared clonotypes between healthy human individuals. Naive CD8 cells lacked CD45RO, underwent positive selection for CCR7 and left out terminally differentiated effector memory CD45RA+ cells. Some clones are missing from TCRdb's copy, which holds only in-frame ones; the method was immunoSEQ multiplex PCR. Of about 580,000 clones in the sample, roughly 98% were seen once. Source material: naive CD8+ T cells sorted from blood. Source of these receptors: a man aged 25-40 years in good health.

CDR3 nucleotide sequence: TGTGCCAGCAGCCAGGATCCCTCTGGAAACACCATATATTTT. Translated, it gives CASSQDPSGNTIYF. V is TRBV27 and J is TRBJ1-3, with D uncertain. Germline values: CDR1 MNHEY, CDR2 SMNVEV (reference sequence). The CDR3 is 14 amino acids. The V end was cut by 6 bases, the J end by 0 bases, with 9 bases between.

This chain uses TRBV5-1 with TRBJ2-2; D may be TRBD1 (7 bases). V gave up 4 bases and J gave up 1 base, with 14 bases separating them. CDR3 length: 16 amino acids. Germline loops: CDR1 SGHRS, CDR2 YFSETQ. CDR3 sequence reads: CASSRRQGGNTGELFF. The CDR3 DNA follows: TGCGCCAGCAGCCGACGACAGGGAGGGAACACCGGGGAGCTGTTTTTT.

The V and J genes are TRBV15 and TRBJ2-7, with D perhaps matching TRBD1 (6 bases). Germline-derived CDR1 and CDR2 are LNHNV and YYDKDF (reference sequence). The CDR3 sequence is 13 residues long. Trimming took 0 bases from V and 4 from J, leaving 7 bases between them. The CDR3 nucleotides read TGTGCCACCAGCAGAGAGACAGGTTACGAGCAGTACTTC. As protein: CATSRETGYEQYF. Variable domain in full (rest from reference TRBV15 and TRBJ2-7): DAMVIQNPRYQVTQFGKPVTLSCSQTLNHNVMYWYQQKSSQAPKLLFHYYDKDFNNEADTPDNFQSRRPNTSFCFLDIRSPGLGDTAMYLCATSRETGYEQYFGPGTRLTVT.

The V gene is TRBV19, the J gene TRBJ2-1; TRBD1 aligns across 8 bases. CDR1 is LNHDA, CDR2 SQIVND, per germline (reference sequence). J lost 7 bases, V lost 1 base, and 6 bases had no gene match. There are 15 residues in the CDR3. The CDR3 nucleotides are TGTGCCAGTAGTATAGGACAGGGGTTGTGGAATGAGCAGTTCTTC. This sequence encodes CASSIGQGLWNEQFF.

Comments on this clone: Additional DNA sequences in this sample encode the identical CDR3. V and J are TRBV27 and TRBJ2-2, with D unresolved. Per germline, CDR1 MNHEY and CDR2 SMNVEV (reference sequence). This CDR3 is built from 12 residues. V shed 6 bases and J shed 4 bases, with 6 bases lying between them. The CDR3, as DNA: TGTGCCAGCAGCCGCCCCACCGGGGAGCTGTTTTTT. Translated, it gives CASSRPTGELFF.

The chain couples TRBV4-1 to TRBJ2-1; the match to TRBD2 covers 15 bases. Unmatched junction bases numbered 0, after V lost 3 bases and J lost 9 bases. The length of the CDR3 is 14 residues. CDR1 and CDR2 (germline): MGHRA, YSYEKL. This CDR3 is CASSQGLAGGEQFF. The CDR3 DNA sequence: TGCGCCAGCAGCCAGGGACTAGCGGGAGGTGAGCAGTTCTTC.

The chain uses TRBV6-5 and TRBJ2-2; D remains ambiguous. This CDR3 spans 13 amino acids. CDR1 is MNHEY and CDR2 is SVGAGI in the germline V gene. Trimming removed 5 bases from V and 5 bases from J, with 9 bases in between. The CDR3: CASSPSRTGELFF. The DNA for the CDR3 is TGTGCCAGCAGTCCCTCGAGGACCGGGGAGCTGTTTTTT.

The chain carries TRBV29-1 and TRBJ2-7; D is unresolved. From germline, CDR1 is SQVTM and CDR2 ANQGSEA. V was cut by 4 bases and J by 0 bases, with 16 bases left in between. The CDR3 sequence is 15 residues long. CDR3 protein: CSVADINTTSYEQYF. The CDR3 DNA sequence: TGCAGCGTTGCTGACATAAATACCACCTCCTACGAGCAGTACTTC.

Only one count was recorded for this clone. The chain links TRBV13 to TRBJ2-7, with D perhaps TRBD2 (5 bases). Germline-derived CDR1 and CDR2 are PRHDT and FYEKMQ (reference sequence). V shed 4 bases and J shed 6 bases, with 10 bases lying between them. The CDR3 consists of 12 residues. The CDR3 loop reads CASSSGVGEQYF. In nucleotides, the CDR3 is TGTGCCAGCAGCTCCGGGGTCGGCGAGCAGTACTTC.

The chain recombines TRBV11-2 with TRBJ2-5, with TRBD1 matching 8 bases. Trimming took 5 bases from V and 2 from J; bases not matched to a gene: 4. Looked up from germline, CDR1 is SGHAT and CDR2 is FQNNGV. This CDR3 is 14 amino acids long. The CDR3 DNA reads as TGTGCCAGCAGCCGATGGACAGGGCAAGAGACCCAGTACTTC. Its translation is CASSRWTGQETQYF.

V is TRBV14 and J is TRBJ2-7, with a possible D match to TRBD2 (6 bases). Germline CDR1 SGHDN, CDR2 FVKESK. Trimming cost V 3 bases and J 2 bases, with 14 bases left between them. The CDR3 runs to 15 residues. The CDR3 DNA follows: TGTGCCAGCAGCCACACCGGGACTCCTCCCTACGAGCAGTACTTC. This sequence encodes CASSHTGTPPYEQYF.

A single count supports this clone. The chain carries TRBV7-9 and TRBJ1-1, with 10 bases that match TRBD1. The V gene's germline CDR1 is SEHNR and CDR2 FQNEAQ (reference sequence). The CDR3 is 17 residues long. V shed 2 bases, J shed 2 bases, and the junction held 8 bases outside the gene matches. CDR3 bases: TGTGCCAGCAGCTTACCCGTGACAGGGGGCAGAAACACTGAAGCTTTCTTT. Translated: CASSLPVTGGRNTEAFF.

CDR3 sequence: CASSDLPRDTQYF. CDR3 DNA sequence: TGTGCCAGCAGTGATCTCCCACGAGATACGCAGTATTTT. This chain connects TRBV25-1 to TRBJ2-3; D gene ambiguous. Per the germline V gene, CDR1 is MGHDK and CDR2 is SYGVNS. Between the trimmed V and J ends, which lost 3 bases and 5 bases, there was a span of 9 bases. This CDR3 is 13 amino acids long.

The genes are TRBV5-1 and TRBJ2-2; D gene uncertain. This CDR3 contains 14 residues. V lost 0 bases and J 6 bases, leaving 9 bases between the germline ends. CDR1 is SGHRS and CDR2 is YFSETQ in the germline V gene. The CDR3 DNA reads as TGCGCCAGCAGCTTGGATTGGTCCTCCGGGGAGCTGTTTTTT. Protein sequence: CASSLDWSSGELFF.

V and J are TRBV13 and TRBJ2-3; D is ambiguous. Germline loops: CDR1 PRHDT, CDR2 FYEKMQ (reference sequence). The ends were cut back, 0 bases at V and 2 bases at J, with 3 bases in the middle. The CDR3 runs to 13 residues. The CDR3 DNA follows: TGTGCCAGCAGCTTAGGGGCCACAGATACGCAGTATTTT. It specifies CASSLGATDTQYF.

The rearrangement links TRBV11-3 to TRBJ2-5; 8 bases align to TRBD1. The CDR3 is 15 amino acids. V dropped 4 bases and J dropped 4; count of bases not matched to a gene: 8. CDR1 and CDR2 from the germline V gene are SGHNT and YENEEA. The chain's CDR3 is CASSSGPGGGETQYF. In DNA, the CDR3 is TGTGCCAGCAGCTCTGGACCAGGGGGCGGAGAGACCCAGTACTTC.

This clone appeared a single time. The CDR3 DNA reads as TGTGCCACCAGCGGCTCTTGGGACAGGATGTTAGGGAATTACAATGAGCAGTTCTTC. Its protein is CATSGSWDRMLGNYNEQFF. The V call is TRBV15, the J call TRBJ2-1, with TRBD1 matching 8 bases. In germline, CDR1 is LNHNV, CDR2 YYDKDF (reference sequence). Germline trimming cut 5 bases from V and 4 bases from J; bases unmatched to any gene: 19. The length of the CDR3 is 19 residues.

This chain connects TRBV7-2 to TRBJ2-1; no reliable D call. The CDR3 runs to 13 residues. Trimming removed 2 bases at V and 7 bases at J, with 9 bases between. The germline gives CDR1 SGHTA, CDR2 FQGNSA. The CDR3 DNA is TGTGCCAGCAGCTTATACCCGAGGAATGAGCAGTTCTTC. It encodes CASSLYPRNEQFF.

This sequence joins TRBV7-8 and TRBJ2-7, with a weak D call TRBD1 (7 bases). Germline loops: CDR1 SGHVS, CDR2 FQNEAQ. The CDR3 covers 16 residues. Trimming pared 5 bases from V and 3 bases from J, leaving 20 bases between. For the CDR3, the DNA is TGTGCCAGCAGCCAACGACAGGGAGGAGGGTACTACGAGCAGTACTTC. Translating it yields CASSQRQGGGYYEQYF.

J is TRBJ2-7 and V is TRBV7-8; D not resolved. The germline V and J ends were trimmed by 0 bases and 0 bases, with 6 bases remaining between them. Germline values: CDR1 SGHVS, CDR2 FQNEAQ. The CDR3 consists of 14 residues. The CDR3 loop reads CASSLAGSSYEQYF. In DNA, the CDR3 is TGTGCCAGCAGCTTAGCGGGAAGCTCCTACGAGCAGTACTTC.

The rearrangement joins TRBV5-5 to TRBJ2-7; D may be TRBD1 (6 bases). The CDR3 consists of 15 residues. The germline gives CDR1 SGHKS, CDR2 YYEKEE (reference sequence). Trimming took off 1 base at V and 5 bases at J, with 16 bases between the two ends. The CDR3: CASSLIFGQIHEQYF. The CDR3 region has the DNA TGTGCCAGCAGCTTGATTTTTGGACAGATCCACGAGCAGTACTTC.